In its sample, the clone carrying this TCR beta chain was seen a few times. This sample was included in a study of blood T cell repertoires in COVID-19. Study at large: There were acute and convalescent COVID-19 samples, and they came from the United States, Italy and Spain. Nucleic acid was either cDNA or gDNA, and it came from T cells, B-cell-depleted T cells, or PBMCs.

Authors' processing steps: The assay estimated nucleated cells by amplifying reference gene primers. Measured with immunoSEQ multiplex PCR; TCRdb has only the in-frame clones, and not every one. The V and J calls and clone size are taken from that table; D and trimming were inferred from the DNA. The table records about 190,000 clones, almost 90% of them present only once. What was sequenced was peripheral blood. This clonotype was obtained from a man between 45 and 60 years old with acute or convalescent COVID-19.

The CDR3 here is CASSVLAGVSYEQYV. In DNA form, the CDR3 reads TGTGCCAGCAGCGTACTAGCGGGGGTTTCCTACGAGCAGTACGTC. V usage is TRBV5-6 and J usage is TRBJ2-7; 11 bases align to TRBD2. Germline V gives CDR1 SGHDT, CDR2 YYEEEE. This CDR3 is built from 15 residues. V was pared by 4 bases and J by 1 base, with 4 bases of the junction left unmatched.